A single sample is the source of the 14 T cell receptor beta chains below, sequenced in a study of T-cell memory formation after mild COVID-19. TCRdb fed the 5' RACE reads into MiXCR, producing one record per CDR3 protein. The sample holds 150,000 to 200,000 distinct CDR3 sequences, approximately 15% seen once. Material: PBMCs or a T cell subset sorted from them (not recorded which). The receptors originated from an adult woman who had mild COVID-19 (a few samples of this study predate the infection). Cell type and time point are not known.

The chain links TRBV20-1 to TRBJ2-7; D call uncertain. Germline CDR1 reads DFQATT; CDR2 reads SNEGSKA (reference sequence). The V end lost 4 bases, the J end lost 0 bases, and 7 bases lay between the germline ends. CDR3 length: 12 residues. CDR3 region: CSANEYSYEQYF. Here the CDR3 DNA reads TGCAGTGCTAACGAATACTCCTACGAGCAGTACTTC.

V is TRBV7-8 and J is TRBJ1-1; weak D call: TRBD1 (6 bases). From germline, CDR1 is SGHVS and CDR2 FQNEAQ. V lost 3 bases and J 1 base, leaving 9 bases between the germline ends. The CDR3 loop spans 14 amino acids. The CDR3 DNA reads as TGTGCCAGCAGCTTCAGGGGTACGAACACTGAAGCTTTCTTT. This gives the protein CASSFRGTNTEAFF.

A few counts support this clonotype. The chain carries TRBV7-9 and TRBJ2-6; D uncertain. The V gene's germline CDR1 is SEHNR and CDR2 FQNEAQ (reference sequence). Trimming removed 5 bases at V and 3 bases at J, with 17 bases between. The CDR3 runs to 17 residues. CDR3 amino acids: CASSQIGVQDGANVLTF. Here the CDR3 DNA reads TGTGCCAGCAGCCAAATAGGTGTGCAGGATGGGGCCAACGTCCTGACTTTC.

A few counts support this clonotype. The chain links TRBV24-1 to TRBJ1-2, with 9 bases matching TRBD1. Trimming at V came to 2 bases and at J to 4 bases, leaving 4 bases not matched to a gene. This CDR3 contains 15 residues. Germline values: CDR1 KGHDR, CDR2 SFDVKD. The CDR3 DNA reads as TGTGCCACCAGTGATTCGGGGACAGGGCGCTATGGCTACACCTTC. Translating it yields CATSDSGTGRYGYTF.

This clonotype was observed a few times. The CDR3 sequence: CAISEQAVWGYTF. In DNA, the CDR3 is TGTGCCATCAGTGAGCAGGCCGTTTGGGGCTACACCTTC. The rearrangement joins TRBV10-3 to TRBJ1-2; D call uncertain. V lost 2 bases, J lost 8 bases, and 12 bases lay in between. The germline gives CDR1 ENHRY, CDR2 SYGVKD. The length of the CDR3 is 13 residues.

This clonotype appeared a few times. The rearrangement joins TRBV25-1 to TRBJ2-1; D is undetermined. CDR1 MGHDK and CDR2 SYGVNS come from the germline V gene. CDR3 length: 13 residues. The V and J ends lost 1 base and 7 bases respectively, with 8 bases between them. CDR3 sequence reads: CASSELWGNEQFF. CDR3 in DNA: TGTGCCAGCAGTGAATTATGGGGTAATGAGCAGTTCTTC.

This clonotype has just a few counts. This chain uses TRBV20-1 with TRBJ2-5; TRBD2 matches at 8 bases. Looked up from germline, CDR1 is DFQATT and CDR2 is SNEGSKA (reference sequence). The J segment lost 4 bases and the V segment lost 6 bases, leaving 10 bases of the junction unmatched. This CDR3 is 14 amino acids long. The CDR3: CSATASGRIETQYF. CDR3 bases: TGCAGTGCCACCGCAAGCGGGAGAATAGAGACCCAGTACTTC.

Only a few counts were recorded for this clonotype. This chain connects TRBV29-1 to TRBJ2-7; tentative D call: TRBD2 (6 bases). The length of the CDR3 is 13 residues. Germline V gives CDR1 SQVTM, CDR2 ANQGSEA. V lost 7 bases and J lost 1, with 14 bases in between. This CDR3 reads CSARDSLSYEQYF. As DNA, the CDR3 is TGCAGCGCTCGGGACTCCCTTTCCTACGAGCAGTACTTC.

V is TRBV29-1 and J is TRBJ1-2; 7 nucleotides line up with TRBD1. CDR3 length: 13 amino acids. Losses at the gene ends were 8 bases for V and 1 base for J; bases not matched to a gene: 7. Per germline, CDR1 SQVTM and CDR2 ANQGSEA. The CDR3 DNA follows: TGCAGCTTTCTCCGGGACAGTAACTATGGCTACACCTTC. Protein sequence: CSFLRDSNYGYTF.

The chain employs TRBV20-1 and TRBJ2-7, with D unclear. V lost 8 bases and J 0 bases, leaving 14 bases between the germline ends. The CDR3 spans 13 residues. The V gene's germline CDR1 is DFQATT and CDR2 SNEGSKA (reference sequence). This CDR3 is CSNIRASSYEQYF. The CDR3 coding sequence is TGCAGTAATATAAGGGCTAGCTCCTACGAGCAGTACTTC.

The V and J genes are TRBV11-2 and TRBJ2-7, with 8 bases fitting TRBD1. The CDR3 is made up of 15 amino acids. The germline V gene has CDR1 SGHAT and CDR2 FQNNGV. The V segment lost 1 base and the J segment 5 bases; nucleotides outside the gene matches: 7. The CDR3 reads CASSLGSGGTDEQYF. CDR3 in DNA: TGTGCCAGCAGCTTAGGGTCAGGGGGCACCGACGAGCAGTACTTC. Supplemented by reference TRBV11-2 and TRBJ2-7, the full variable domain reads EAGVAQSPRYKIIEKRQSVAFWCNPISGHATLYWYQQILGQGPKLLIQFQNNGVVDDSQLPKDRFSAERLKGVDSTLKIQPAKLEDSAVYLCASSLGSGGTDEQYFGPGTRLTVT.

The chain couples TRBV2 to TRBJ2-1; no reliable D call. Trimming stripped 6 bases from V and 10 bases from J, with 10 bases between. Germline-derived CDR1 and CDR2 are SNHLY and FYNNEI. This CDR3 spans 11 amino acids. The CDR3 coding sequence is TGTGCCAGCAGCGCCAATAGGGAGCAGTTCTTC. Its protein is CASSANREQFF.

This clonotype has only a few counts. The chain uses TRBV29-1 and TRBJ2-3; D is ambiguous. The CDR3 loop spans 12 amino acids. Germline CDR1 SQVTM, CDR2 ANQGSEA. Trimming pared 4 bases from V and 2 bases from J, leaving 7 bases between. The CDR3 loop reads CSVGDNTDTQYF. As DNA, the CDR3 is TGCAGCGTTGGAGACAACACAGATACGCAGTATTTT.

V gene TRBV24-1 combines with J gene TRBJ1-2, with TRBD1 matching over 9 bases. The germline V gene encodes CDR1 KGHDR and CDR2 SFDVKD. The trim removed 10 bases at V and 6 bases at J, leaving 8 bases unmatched. The CDR3 contains 13 residues. CDR3 DNA: TGTGCCACAGCTAGCCGGGACAGGGATGGCTACACCTTC. This codes for CATASRDRDGYTF.